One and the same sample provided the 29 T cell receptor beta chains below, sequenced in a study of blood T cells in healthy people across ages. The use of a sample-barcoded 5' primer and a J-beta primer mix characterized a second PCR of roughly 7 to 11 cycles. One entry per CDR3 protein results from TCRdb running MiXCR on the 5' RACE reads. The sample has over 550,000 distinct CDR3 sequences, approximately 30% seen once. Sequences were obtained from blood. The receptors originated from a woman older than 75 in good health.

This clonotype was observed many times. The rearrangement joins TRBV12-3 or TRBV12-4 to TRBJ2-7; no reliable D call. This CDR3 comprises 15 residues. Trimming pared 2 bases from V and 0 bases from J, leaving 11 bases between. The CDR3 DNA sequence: TGTGCCAGCAGTTTAAGACGTCTGAGCTCCTACGAGCAGTACTTC. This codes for CASSLRRLSSYEQYF.

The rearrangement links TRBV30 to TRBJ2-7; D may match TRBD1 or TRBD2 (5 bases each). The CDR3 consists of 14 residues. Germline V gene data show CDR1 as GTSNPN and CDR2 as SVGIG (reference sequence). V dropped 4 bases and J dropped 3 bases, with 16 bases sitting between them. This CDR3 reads CAWNTWGKGYEQYF. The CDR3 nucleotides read TGTGCCTGGAACACCTGGGGGAAGGGCTACGAGCAGTACTTC.

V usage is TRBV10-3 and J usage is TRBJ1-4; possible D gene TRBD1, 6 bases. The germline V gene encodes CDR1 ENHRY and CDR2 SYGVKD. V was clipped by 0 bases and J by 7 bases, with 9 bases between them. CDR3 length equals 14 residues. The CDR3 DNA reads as TGTGCCATCAGTGAGTCGGGGGGCCCTGAAAAACTGTTTTTT. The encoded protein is CAISESGGPEKLFF.

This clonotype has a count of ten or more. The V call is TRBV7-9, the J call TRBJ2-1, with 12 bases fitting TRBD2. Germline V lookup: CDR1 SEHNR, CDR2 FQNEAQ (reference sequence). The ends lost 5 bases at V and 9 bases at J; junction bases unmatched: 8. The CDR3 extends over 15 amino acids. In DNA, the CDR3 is TGTGCCAGCAGCGTGACTAGCGGGGGCTCCGGTGAGCAGTTCTTC. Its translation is CASSVTSGGSGEQFF.

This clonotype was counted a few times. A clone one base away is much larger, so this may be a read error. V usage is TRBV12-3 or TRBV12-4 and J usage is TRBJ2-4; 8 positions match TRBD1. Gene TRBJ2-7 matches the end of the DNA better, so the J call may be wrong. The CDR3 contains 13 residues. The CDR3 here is CASRQQGGDEQYF. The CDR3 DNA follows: TGTGCCAGCAGGCAACAGGGGGGCGACGAGCAGTACTTC.

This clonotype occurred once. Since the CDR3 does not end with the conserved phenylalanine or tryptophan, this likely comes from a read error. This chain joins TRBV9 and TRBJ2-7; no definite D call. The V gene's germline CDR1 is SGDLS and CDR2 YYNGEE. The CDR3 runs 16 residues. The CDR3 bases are TGTGCCGGCAGCCCACCAGATGCACCTAATTCCTACGAGCAGTACCTC. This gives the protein CAGSPPDAPNSYEQYL.

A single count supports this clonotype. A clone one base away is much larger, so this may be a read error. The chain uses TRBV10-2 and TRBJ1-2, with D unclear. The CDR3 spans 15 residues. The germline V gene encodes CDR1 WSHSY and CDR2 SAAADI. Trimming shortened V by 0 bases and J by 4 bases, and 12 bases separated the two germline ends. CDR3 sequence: CASSESSPESYGYTF. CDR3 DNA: TGCGCCAGCAGTGAGTCGAGTCCAGAGAGCTATGGCTACACCTTC.

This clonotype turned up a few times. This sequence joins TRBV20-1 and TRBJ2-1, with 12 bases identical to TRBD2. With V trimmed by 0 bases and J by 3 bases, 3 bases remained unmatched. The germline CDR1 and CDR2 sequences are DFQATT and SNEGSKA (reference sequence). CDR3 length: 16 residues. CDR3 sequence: CSARDTLAGGYNEQFF. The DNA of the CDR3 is TGCAGTGCTAGAGATACACTAGCGGGGGGCTACAATGAGCAGTTCTTC.

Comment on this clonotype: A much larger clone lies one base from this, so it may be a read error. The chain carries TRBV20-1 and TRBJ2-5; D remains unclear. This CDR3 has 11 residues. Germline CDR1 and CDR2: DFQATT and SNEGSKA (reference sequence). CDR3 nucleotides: TGCAATGAATTCAAGCAAGAGACCCAGTACTTC. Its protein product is CNEFKQETQYF.

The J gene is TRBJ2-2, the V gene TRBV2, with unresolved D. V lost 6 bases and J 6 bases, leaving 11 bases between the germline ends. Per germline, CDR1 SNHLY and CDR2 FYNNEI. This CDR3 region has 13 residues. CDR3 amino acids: CASRVTYSGELFF. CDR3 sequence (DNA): TGTGCCAGCAGGGTTACTTATTCCGGGGAGCTGTTTTTT. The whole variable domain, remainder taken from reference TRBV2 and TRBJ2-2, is EPEVTQTPSHQVTQMGQEVILRCVPISNHLYFYWYRQILGQKVEFLVSFYNNEISEKSEIFDDQFSVERPDGSNFTLKIRSTKLEDSAMYFCASRVTYSGELFFGEGSRLTVL.

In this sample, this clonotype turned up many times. CDR3 sequence: CATRGRTTDTQYF. CDR3 in DNA: TGTGCCACCCGGGGTAGGACCACAGATACGCAGTATTTT. The rearrangement uses TRBV11-2 and TRBJ2-3; D may be TRBD2 (5 bases). Per the germline V gene, CDR1 is SGHAT and CDR2 is FQNNGV. The CDR3 consists of 13 residues. V was cut by 10 bases and J by 2 bases, with 13 bases left in between.

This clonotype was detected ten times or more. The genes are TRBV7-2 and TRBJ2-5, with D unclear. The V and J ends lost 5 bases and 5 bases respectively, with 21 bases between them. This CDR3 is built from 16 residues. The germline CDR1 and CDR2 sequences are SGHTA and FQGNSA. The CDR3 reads CASSQSPLTKLETQYF. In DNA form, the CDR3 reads TGTGCCAGCAGCCAATCCCCATTAACTAAGTTGGAGACCCAGTACTTC.

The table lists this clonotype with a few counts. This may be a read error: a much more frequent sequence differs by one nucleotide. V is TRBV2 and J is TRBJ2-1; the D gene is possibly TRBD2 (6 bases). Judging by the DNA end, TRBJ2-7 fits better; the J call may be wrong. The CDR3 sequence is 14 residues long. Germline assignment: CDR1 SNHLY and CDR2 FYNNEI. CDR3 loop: CATGTPDSYNEQYF. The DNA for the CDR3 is TGTGCCACAGGGACTCCCGACTCCTACAATGAGCAGTACTTC.

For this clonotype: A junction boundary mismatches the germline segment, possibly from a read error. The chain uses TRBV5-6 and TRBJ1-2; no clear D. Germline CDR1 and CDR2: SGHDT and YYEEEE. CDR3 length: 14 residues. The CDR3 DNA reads TGTGCCAGCAGCTTGAACTACGCTAACTATGGCTGCACCTTC. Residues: CASSLNYANYGCTF.

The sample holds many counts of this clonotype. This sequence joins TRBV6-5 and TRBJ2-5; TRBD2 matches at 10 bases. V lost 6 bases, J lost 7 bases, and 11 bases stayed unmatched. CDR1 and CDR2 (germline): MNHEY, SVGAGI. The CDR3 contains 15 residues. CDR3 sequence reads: CASSLSRTSGGTQYF. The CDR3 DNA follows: TGTGCCAGCAGCCTTAGCCGGACTAGCGGAGGGACCCAGTACTTC.

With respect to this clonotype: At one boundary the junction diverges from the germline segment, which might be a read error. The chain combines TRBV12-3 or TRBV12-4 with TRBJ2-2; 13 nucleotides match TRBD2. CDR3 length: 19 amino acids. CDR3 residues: CASSLHTSGGVRNTGELCF. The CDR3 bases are TGTGCCAGCAGTTTACATACTAGCGGGGGGGTCCGGAACACCGGGGAGCTGTGTTTT.

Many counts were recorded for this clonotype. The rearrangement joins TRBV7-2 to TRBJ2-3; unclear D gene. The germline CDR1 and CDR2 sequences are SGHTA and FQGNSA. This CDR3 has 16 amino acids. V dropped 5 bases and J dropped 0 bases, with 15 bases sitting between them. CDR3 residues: CASSPWLGTSTDTQYF. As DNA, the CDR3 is TGTGCCAGCAGCCCGTGGCTCGGTACTAGCACAGATACGCAGTATTTT.

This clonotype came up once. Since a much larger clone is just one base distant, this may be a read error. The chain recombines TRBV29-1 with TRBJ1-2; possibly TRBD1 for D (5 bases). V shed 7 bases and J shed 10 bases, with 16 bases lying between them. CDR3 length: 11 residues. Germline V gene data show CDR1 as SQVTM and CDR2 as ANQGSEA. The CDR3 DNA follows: TGCAGCGCCGGGGGTTCGAAAGACTACACCTTC. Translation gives CSAGGSKDYTF.

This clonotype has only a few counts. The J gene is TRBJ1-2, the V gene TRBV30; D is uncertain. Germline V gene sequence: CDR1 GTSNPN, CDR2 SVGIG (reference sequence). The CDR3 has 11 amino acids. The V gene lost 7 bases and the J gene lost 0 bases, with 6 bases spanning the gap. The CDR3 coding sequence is TGTGCCTTACAGCCTAACTATGGCTACACCTTC. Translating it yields CALQPNYGYTF.

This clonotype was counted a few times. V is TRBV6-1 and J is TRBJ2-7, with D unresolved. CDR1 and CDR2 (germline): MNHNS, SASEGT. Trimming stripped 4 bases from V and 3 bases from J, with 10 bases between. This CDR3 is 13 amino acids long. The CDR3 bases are TGTGCCAGCAGTGTCGCCCCTCTCTACGAGCAGTACTTC. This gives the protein CASSVAPLYEQYF.

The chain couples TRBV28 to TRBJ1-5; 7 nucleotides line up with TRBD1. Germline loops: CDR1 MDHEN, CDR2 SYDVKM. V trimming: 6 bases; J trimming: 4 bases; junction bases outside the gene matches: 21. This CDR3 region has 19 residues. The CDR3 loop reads CASSLRRRERQGNNQPQHF. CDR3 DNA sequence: TGTGCCAGCAGCCTCAGGCGAAGGGAACGACAGGGAAATAATCAGCCCCAGCATTTT. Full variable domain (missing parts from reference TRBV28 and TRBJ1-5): DVKVTQSSRYLVKRTGEKVFLECVQDMDHENMFWYRQDPGLGLRLIYFSYDVKMKEKGDIPEGYSVSREKKERFSLILESASTNQTSMYLCASSLRRRERQGNNQPQHFGDGTRLSIL.

The CDR3 protein is CASSGGQYNSPLHF. The CDR3 DNA reads as TGTGCCAGCAGCGGAGGACAATATAATTCACCCCTCCACTTT. The chain uses TRBV9 and TRBJ1-6, with D possibly TRBD1 on 5 matching bases. CDR3 length equals 14 residues. Germline-derived CDR1 and CDR2 are SGDLS and YYNGEE. Trimming pared 3 bases from V and 4 bases from J, leaving 8 bases between. Drawing the rest from reference TRBV9 and TRBJ1-6, the complete variable domain is DSGVTQTPKHLITATGQRVTLRCSPRSGDLSVYWYQQSLDQGLQFLIQYYNGEERAKGNILERFSAQQFPDLHSELNLSSLELGDSALYFCASSGGQYNSPLHFGNGTRLTVT.

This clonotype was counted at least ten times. For the CDR3, the DNA is TGCGCCAGCAGCTTGGGCGAGAGCGTCGGGACCCAGTACTTC. The encoded protein is CASSLGESVGTQYF. V is TRBV5-1 and J is TRBJ2-5; D not resolved. Germline CDR1 SGHRS, CDR2 YFSETQ. The CDR3 extends over 14 amino acids. V dropped 0 bases and J dropped 7 bases, with 13 bases sitting between them. The entire variable domain, with the rest obtained from reference TRBV5-1 and TRBJ2-5, is as follows: KAGVTQTPRYLIKTRGQQVTLSCSPISGHRSVSWYQQTPGQGLQFLFEYFSETQRNKGNFPGRFSGRQFSNSRSEMNVSTLELGDSALYLCASSLGESVGTQYFGPGTRLLVL.

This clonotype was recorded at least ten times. Here the CDR3 DNA reads TGCAGTGCTCCCCGCCAGGGGAACTATGGCTACACCTTC. Translation gives CSAPRQGNYGYTF. The rearrangement uses TRBV20-1 and TRBJ1-2, with D possibly matching TRBD1 (6 bases). CDR3 length: 13 amino acids. Deletions cut 5 bases from V and 2 bases from J, with 12 bases between. The germline gives CDR1 DFQATT, CDR2 SNEGSKA (reference sequence).

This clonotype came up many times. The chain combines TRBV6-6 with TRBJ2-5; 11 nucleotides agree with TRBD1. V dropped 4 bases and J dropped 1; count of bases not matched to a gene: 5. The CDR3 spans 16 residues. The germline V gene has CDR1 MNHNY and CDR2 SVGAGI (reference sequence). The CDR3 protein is CASSSPDRGPQETQYF. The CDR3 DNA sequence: TGTGCCAGCAGTTCTCCGGACAGGGGGCCCCAAGAGACCCAGTACTTC.

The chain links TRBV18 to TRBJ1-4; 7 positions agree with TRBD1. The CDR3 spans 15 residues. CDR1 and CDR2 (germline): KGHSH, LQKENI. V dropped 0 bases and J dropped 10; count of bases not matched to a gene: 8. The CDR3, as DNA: TGTGCCAGCTCACCACCGTCGGGAACAGGGGTAAAACTGTTTTTT. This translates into CASSPPSGTGVKLFF.

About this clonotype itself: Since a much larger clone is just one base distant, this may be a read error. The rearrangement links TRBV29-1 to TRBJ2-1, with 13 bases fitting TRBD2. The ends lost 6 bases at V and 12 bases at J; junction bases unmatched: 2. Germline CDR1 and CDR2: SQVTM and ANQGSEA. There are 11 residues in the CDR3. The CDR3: CSVRLAGGQFF. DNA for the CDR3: TGCAGCGTGCGACTAGCGGGGGGGCAGTTCTTC.

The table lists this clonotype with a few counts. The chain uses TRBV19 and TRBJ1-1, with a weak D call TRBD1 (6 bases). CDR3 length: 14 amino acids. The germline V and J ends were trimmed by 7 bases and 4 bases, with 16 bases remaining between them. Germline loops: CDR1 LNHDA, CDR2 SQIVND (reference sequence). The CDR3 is CASTHRVLSTEAFF. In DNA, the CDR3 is TGTGCCAGTACGCACAGGGTATTAAGCACTGAAGCTTTCTTT.

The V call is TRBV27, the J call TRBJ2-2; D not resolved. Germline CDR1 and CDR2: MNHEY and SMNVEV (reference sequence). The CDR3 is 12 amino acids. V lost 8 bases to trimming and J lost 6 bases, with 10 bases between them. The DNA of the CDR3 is TGTGCCAGCGGGTTACCCCCCGGGGAGCTGTTTTTT. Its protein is CASGLPPGELFF.